The entry below describes one TCR beta chain. The target antigen is unknown. This table comes from immunoSEQ multiplex PCR, and its TCRdb copy is limited to in-frame clones, with some not included. The table has about 48,000 clones, around 86% seen once; the top ten hold around 7.3%. The data belong to a study of T cell responses to AZD1222 COVID-19 vaccine. Findings of the study overall: Donors skewed white British and female; clonal diversity was possibly underestimated. Epitopes outside B.1.351 and B.1.1.7 mutated regions reportedly drew nearly half of spike TCRs.

This receptor was identified in an adult who received the AZD1222 COVID-19 vaccine. The material sequenced was peripheral blood, taken 28 days after the second AZD1222 dose.

The CDR3 DNA reads TGTGCCAGCAGGACGATAGGGGTGAACACTGAAGCTTTCTTT. This translates into CASRTIGVNTEAFF. This chain uses TRBV7-2 with TRBJ1-1; D is possibly TRBD1 (5 bases). The CDR3 has 14 amino acids. V was cut by 6 bases and J by 0 bases, with 11 bases left in between. Germline-derived CDR1 and CDR2 are SGHTA and FQGNSA.